The T cell receptor (beta chain) under discussion was sequenced for a study of patients and donors after allogeneic stem cell transplantation. This CDR3 contains 13 residues. CDR1 and CDR2 (germline): KGHSH, LQKENI. V gave up 6 bases and J gave up 1 base, with 10 bases separating them. In TCRdb, the RT-PCR reads were re-called with MiXCR into one record per CDR3 protein. The sample lists 90,000 to 130,000 distinct CDR3 sequences; around 33% were seen once. Sequencing input: blood, either unsorted or a sorted T cell fraction (not recorded which). The V call is TRBV18, the J call TRBJ2-7; D gene uncertain. The TCR sequence derives from a human donor who was either an allogeneic HSCT recipient or a stem cell or donor lymphocyte infusion donor (not recorded which). It is not recorded whose cells these are; they may come from a transplant donor. As DNA, the CDR3 is TGTGCCAGCTCCCGGGTCCTATCCTACGAGCAGTACTTC. Translated, it gives CASSRVLSYEQYF.